The next 32 T cell receptor beta chains were all read from a single sample in a study of blood T cell repertoires in COVID-19. Profiling relied on immunoSEQ multiplex PCR, and the TCRdb table lists in-frame clones only, not all of them. The sample yields around 89,000 clones, roughly 87% seen once. Source material: peripheral blood. The receptors derive from a man aged 50 to 59 with acute or convalescent COVID-19.

The chain joins TRBV4-1 to TRBJ1-4, with D maybe TRBD1 (5 bases). The CDR3 totals 15 residues. The V gene lost 4 bases and the J gene lost 0 bases, with 9 bases spanning the gap. Germline-derived CDR1 and CDR2 are MGHRA and YSYEKL. This CDR3 is CASSLRQTTNEKLFF. Written as DNA, the CDR3 is TGCGCCAGCAGCCTGCGACAGACAACTAATGAAAAACTGTTTTTT.

The rearrangement joins TRBV2 to TRBJ2-2; 7 nucleotides agree with TRBD1. V was clipped by 5 bases and J by 3 bases; unmatched bases: 9. This CDR3 contains 16 residues. From germline, CDR1 is SNHLY and CDR2 FYNNEI. The CDR3 region is CASSITGDLDTGELFF. Written as DNA, the CDR3 is TGTGCCAGCAGTATAACAGGGGATCTGGACACCGGGGAGCTGTTTTTT.

The chain couples TRBV27 to TRBJ1-2, with D perhaps TRBD1 (6 bases). Deletions cut 3 bases from V and 6 bases from J, with 11 bases between. Germline CDR1 MNHEY, CDR2 SMNVEV (reference sequence). The CDR3 is 13 residues long. In nucleotides, the CDR3 is TGTGCCAGCAGTTTCCGACAGGCGGATGGCTACACCTTC. Residues: CASSFRQADGYTF.

The chain combines TRBV9 with TRBJ2-2, with D perhaps TRBD2 (5 bases). V lost 4 bases, J lost 7 bases, and 17 bases lay in between. The CDR3 extends over 15 amino acids. The V gene's germline CDR1 is SGDLS and CDR2 YYNGEE. The CDR3 is CASSPTDWVHGELFF. The CDR3 DNA follows: TGTGCCAGCAGCCCGACGGACTGGGTCCACGGGGAGCTGTTTTTT.

The V call is TRBV4-1, the J call TRBJ2-3; maybe TRBD2 (6 bases). V was pared by 0 bases and J by 3 bases, with 10 bases between. The CDR3 has 15 residues. The germline V gene has CDR1 MGHRA and CDR2 YSYEKL. The CDR3 spells CASSQDWLATDTQYF. DNA of the CDR3: TGCGCCAGCAGCCAAGATTGGCTAGCGACAGATACGCAGTATTTT.

This chain joins TRBV19 and TRBJ2-3; 7 bases are a match to TRBD2. The CDR3 is 17 residues long. V was clipped by 6 bases and J by 3 bases; unmatched bases: 15. Germline CDR1 reads LNHDA; CDR2 reads SQIVND (reference sequence). Written as DNA, the CDR3 is TGTGCCAGTAGACCCAGGGCGGCTAGCGGTAGGACAGATACGCAGTATTTT. Encoded protein: CASRPRAASGRTDTQYF.

Note on this clone: A junction end diverges from the germline sequence, so it may reflect a read error. V and J are TRBV6-1 and TRBJ1-1, with D uncertain. The CDR3 has 12 amino acids. Germline values: CDR1 MNHNS, CDR2 SASEGT. Here the CDR3 DNA reads TGTGCCAGCAGTGAAGCGCTCACTCAAGCTTTCTTT. Its protein product is CASSEALTQAFF.

The CDR3 here is CASRGTGVSPLHF. DNA of the CDR3: TGTGCCAGCAGGGGGACAGGGGTTTCACCCCTCCACTTT. The V call is TRBV25-1, the J call TRBJ1-6, with 10 positions matching TRBD1. J was trimmed by 9 bases and V by 6 bases; bases with no gene match: 2. Germline loops: CDR1 MGHDK, CDR2 SYGVNS. CDR3 size: 13 residues. The full variable domain, with the rest looked up from reference TRBV25-1 and TRBJ1-6, is EADIYQTPRYLVIGTGKKITLECSQTMGHDKMYWYQQDPGMELHLIHYSYGVNSTEKGDLSSESTVSRIRTEHFPLTLESARPSHTSQYLCASRGTGVSPLHFGNGTRLTVT.

The chain has TRBV7-9 and TRBJ2-3; 11 positions match TRBD1. Trimming took 2 bases from V and 4 from J; bases not matched to a gene: 8. Germline V gene lookup returns CDR1 SEHNR and CDR2 FQNEAQ (reference sequence). The CDR3 runs to 17 residues. CDR3 DNA: TGTGCCAGCAGCTTACCGCGCGGACAGGGGGCCGCAGATACGCAGTATTTT. This gives the protein CASSLPRGQGAADTQYF.

This clone was detected only once. The chain combines TRBV18 with TRBJ1-5, with TRBD1 matching over 8 bases. The CDR3 extends over 17 amino acids. Germline loops: CDR1 KGHSH, CDR2 LQKENI. V trimming: 6 bases; J trimming: 7 bases; junction bases outside the gene matches: 17. CDR3 nucleotide sequence: TGTGCCAGCTCGCCAGCTGGGGGACAGGTCTTGAGACAGCCCCAGCATTTT. Residues: CASSPAGGQVLRQPQHF.

The chain is built from TRBV5-1 and TRBJ1-1, with TRBD1 as a possible D gene (5 bases). V lost 7 bases and J lost 5, with 18 bases in between. The CDR3 contains 14 residues. The V gene's germline CDR1 is SGHRS and CDR2 YFSETQ. The CDR3 nucleotides read TGCGCCAGCGGATCATCAGGGCAATGGACTGAAGCTTTCTTT. It yields the protein CASGSSGQWTEAFF.

The chain is built from TRBV19 and TRBJ1-2, with 7 bases identical to TRBD1. CDR1 LNHDA and CDR2 SQIVND come from the germline V gene (reference sequence). This CDR3 is built from 13 residues. Trimming took 10 bases from V and 2 from J; bases not matched to a gene: 7. The CDR3 DNA follows: TGTGCCACGAAACTACAGGGGAACTATGGCTACACCTTC. As protein: CATKLQGNYGYTF.

In its sample, this clone was seen once. The chain combines TRBV28 with TRBJ1-2; D call uncertain. V shed 3 bases and J shed 8 bases, with 16 bases lying between them. CDR3 size: 14 residues. CDR1 and CDR2 (germline): MDHEN, SYDVKM. The DNA of the CDR3 is TGTGCCAGCAGTTTGGGGTACGAGGGTGACGGCTACACCTTC. Residues: CASSLGYEGDGYTF.

The chain recombines TRBV9 with TRBJ2-7; 9 bases map to TRBD2. Trimming took 5 bases from V and 5 from J; bases not matched to a gene: 11. CDR1 and CDR2 from the germline V gene are SGDLS and YYNGEE. This CDR3 has 15 amino acids. CDR3 residues: CASSYGGGALDEQYF. CDR3 bases: TGTGCCAGCAGTTATGGCGGGGGGGCCCTCGACGAGCAGTACTTC. The full variable domain, in which reference TRBV9 and TRBJ2-7 provide the parts outside the CDR3, is DSGVTQTPKHLITATGQRVTLRCSPRSGDLSVYWYQQSLDQGLQFLIQYYNGEERAKGNILERFSAQQFPDLHSELNLSSLELGDSALYFCASSYGGGALDEQYFGPGTRLTVT.

V usage is TRBV5-1 and J usage is TRBJ2-5; 13 nucleotides agree with TRBD2. This CDR3 spans 18 amino acids. Germline V gives CDR1 SGHRS, CDR2 YFSETQ. Losses at the gene ends were 0 bases for V and 6 bases for J; bases not matched to a gene: 11. This CDR3 reads CASSLDAGLAGFRKTQYF. The CDR3 region has the DNA TGCGCCAGCAGCTTGGATGCGGGACTAGCGGGGTTTCGTAAGACCCAGTACTTC.

V usage is TRBV19 and J usage is TRBJ1-1; no definite D call. CDR3 length: 13 residues. V lost 7 bases to trimming and J lost 6 bases, with 15 bases between them. Germline V gene lookup returns CDR1 LNHDA and CDR2 SQIVND (reference sequence). As DNA, the CDR3 is TGTGCCAGTAATCCTCGAGGATTCGCTGAAGCTTTCTTT. Its protein product is CASNPRGFAEAFF.

There are a few counts of this clone. V is TRBV19 and J is TRBJ1-5, with 9 bases fitting TRBD1. The CDR3 has 14 amino acids. V shed 3 bases, J shed 7 bases, and the junction held 4 bases outside the gene matches. Per germline, CDR1 LNHDA and CDR2 SQIVND (reference sequence). For the CDR3, the DNA is TGTGCCAGTAGTATTTGGACAGGGGACCAGCCCCAGCATTTT. This translates into CASSIWTGDQPQHF.

The chain is built from TRBV21-1 and TRBJ2-7; the table's D call, TRBD2, has no DNA check behind it. TRBV21-1 is classified as a pseudogene. There are 15 residues in the CDR3. CDR3 loop: CASSSRGDHSYEQYF. The CDR3 DNA reads TGTGCCAGCAGTTCGCGGGGGGATCATTCCTACGAGCAGTACTTC.

This clone has only one observation. V gene TRBV6-5 combines with J gene TRBJ1-3; 8 bases align to TRBD1. The CDR3 is 13 residues long. Germline CDR1 is MNHEY and CDR2 is SVGAGI. V lost 8 bases, J lost 6 bases, and 6 bases stayed unmatched. The CDR3 protein is CASYPGGANTIYF. CDR3 in DNA: TGTGCCAGCTATCCAGGGGGCGCAAACACCATATATTTT.

V and J are TRBV21-1 and TRBJ2-7; the DNA was not used to check the table's D call, TRBD2. TRBV21-1 is noted as a pseudogene. The CDR3 is 15 residues long. This CDR3 reads CASSIRGLAGYEQYF. Here the CDR3 DNA reads TGTGCCAGCAGCATCCGGGGACTAGCGGGCTACGAGCAGTACTTC.

This sequence joins TRBV12-3 or TRBV12-4 and TRBJ1-6, with a possible D match to TRBD1 (6 bases). The CDR3 runs to 13 residues. The V end was cut by 8 bases, the J end by 5 bases, with 10 bases between. CDR3: CASGTGHNSPLHF. CDR3 DNA: TGTGCCAGCGGCACAGGGCATAATTCACCCCTCCACTTT.

The DNA of the CDR3 is TGTGCCAGCAGCTTAGGGGCGGTGGGGGGCAATGAGCAGTTCTTC. It encodes CASSLGAVGGNEQFF. The chain has TRBV11-2 and TRBJ2-1; weak D call: TRBD2 (6 bases). The ends were cut back, 1 base at V and 6 bases at J, with 13 bases in the middle. CDR3 length: 15 amino acids. Per germline, CDR1 SGHAT and CDR2 FQNNGV.

This clone has a single count. This chain connects TRBV7-9 to TRBJ2-3; TRBD2 aligns across 9 bases. The CDR3 loop spans 14 amino acids. J gave up 0 bases and V 11 bases, and 6 bases lay outside the gene matches. Looked up from germline, CDR1 is SEHNR and CDR2 is FQNEAQ (reference sequence). The CDR3, as DNA: TGTGCCCGCGGGGGGGGAACTAGCACAGATACGCAGTATTTT. Translated: CARGGGTSTDTQYF.

The V call is TRBV2, the J call TRBJ1-4; 7 bases are a match to TRBD1. The V gene end was trimmed by 7 bases and the J gene end by 4 bases; junction bases not matched to a gene: 9. Germline V gives CDR1 SNHLY, CDR2 FYNNEI. The CDR3 runs to 15 residues. CDR3 amino acids: CASNEGAQGNEKLFF. CDR3 in DNA: TGTGCCAGCAATGAGGGGGCGCAGGGTAATGAAAAACTGTTTTTT.

The gene calls are TRBV30 and TRBJ1-2, with 8 bases that match TRBD1. This CDR3 spans 16 amino acids. Germline CDR1 GTSNPN, CDR2 SVGIG (reference sequence). After removal of 3 bases from V and 1 base from J, the junction contained 10 bases not matched to a gene. CDR3 sequence (DNA): TGTGCCTGGAGCCGTCAGACAGGGGTCCATAACTATGGCTACACCTTC. Translation: CAWSRQTGVHNYGYTF. Full variable domain (missing parts from reference TRBV30 and TRBJ1-2): SQTIHQWPATLVQPVGSPLSLECTVEGTSNPNLYWYRQAAGRGLQLLFYSVGIGQISSEVPQNLSASRPQDRQFILSSKKLLLSDSGFYLCAWSRQTGVHNYGYTFGSGTRLTVV.

The chain combines TRBV14 with TRBJ1-2; D not certain. The V end was cut by 0 bases, the J end by 6 bases, with 8 bases between. The CDR3 loop spans 13 amino acids. Germline CDR1 is SGHDN and CDR2 is FVKESK. CDR3 sequence: CASSQDLQDGYTF. Written as DNA, the CDR3 is TGTGCCAGCAGCCAAGATTTGCAGGATGGCTACACCTTC.

The chain has TRBV10-3 and TRBJ1-1, with no clear D. The ends were cut back, 9 bases at V and 4 bases at J, with 15 bases in the middle. Germline values: CDR1 ENHRY, CDR2 SYGVKD. This CDR3 contains 13 residues. CDR3 in DNA: TGTGCCATTAACACCGAACGGGGCACTGAAGCTTTCTTT. Translating gives CAINTERGTEAFF.

The chain recombines TRBV19 with TRBJ1-5, with D unclear. Germline-derived CDR1 and CDR2 are LNHDA and SQIVND (reference sequence). V was clipped by 4 bases and J by 0 bases, with 28 bases between them. The CDR3 covers 21 residues. The CDR3 DNA reads as TGTGCCAGTAGTAATACTTTTTTCGTCGACACAATTTCCTATAGCAATCAGCCCCAGCATTTT. It codes for CASSNTFFVDTISYSNQPQHF.

The chain couples TRBV5-1 to TRBJ2-6; D perhaps matches TRBD2 (5 bases). There are 15 residues in the CDR3. Germline V gene sequence: CDR1 SGHRS, CDR2 YFSETQ. V was pared by 1 base and J by 4 bases, with 9 bases between. CDR3 residues: CASSLLAGGANVLTF. In DNA, the CDR3 is TGCGCCAGCAGCTTGCTGGCGGGCGGGGCCAACGTCCTGACTTTC.

Only one count was recorded for this clone. This chain links TRBV9 with TRBJ2-6, with no clear D. Germline V CDR1 and CDR2: SGDLS, YYNGEE. This CDR3 has 14 amino acids. Trimming pared 7 bases from V and 2 bases from J, leaving 10 bases between. The CDR3 DNA reads as TGTGCCAGCGCGGCGTCTGCTGGGGCCAACGTCCTGACTTTC. Translating it yields CASAASAGANVLTF.

The DNA of the CDR3 is TGTGCCAGCAGCCAGGGGCAAGCGTTCAATCAGCCCCAGCATTTT. Translating gives CASSQGQAFNQPQHF. J is TRBJ1-5 and V is TRBV7-2, with a tentative D call TRBD1 (6 bases). Trimming removed 5 bases from V and 3 bases from J, with 14 bases in between. Germline V gene lookup returns CDR1 SGHTA and CDR2 FQGNSA. This CDR3 comprises 15 residues.

This sequence joins TRBV2 and TRBJ1-3; D perhaps matches TRBD1 (6 bases). Germline V gene sequence: CDR1 SNHLY, CDR2 FYNNEI. V lost 6 bases and J lost 2, with 14 bases in between. The CDR3 runs to 15 residues. The CDR3 loop is CASSSTGPPGNTIYF. DNA of the CDR3: TGTGCCAGCAGCTCTACAGGGCCTCCTGGAAACACCATATATTTT.